One sample yielded the 30 T cell receptor beta chains listed below, sequenced in a study of technical replicates of blood from a few donors. Profiled with immunoSEQ multiplex PCR; TCRdb holds only in-frame clones, not every one. The top ten clones hold approximately 0.28% of a sample with 75,000 to 90,000 clones, about 90% of them seen once. The specimen sequenced was T cells isolated from PBMCs. Receptors were obtained from a human donor in good health.

This chain links TRBV19 with TRBJ1-4; 7 nucleotides match TRBD1. The trim removed 7 bases at V and 2 bases at J, leaving 7 bases unmatched. Germline assignment: CDR1 LNHDA and CDR2 SQIVND (reference sequence). This CDR3 region has 15 residues. The DNA of the CDR3 is TGTGCCAGTACAAAAACAGGGGAGACTAATGAAAAACTGTTTTTT. Translated, it gives CASTKTGETNEKLFF.

This chain joins TRBV29-1 and TRBJ1-1; D not resolved. V was pared by 5 bases and J by 6 bases, with 13 bases between. This CDR3 spans 12 amino acids. The germline V gene encodes CDR1 SQVTM and CDR2 ANQGSEA. CDR3 sequence: CSVLEVGPEAFF. DNA for the CDR3: TGCAGCGTTCTGGAGGTAGGACCTGAAGCTTTCTTT.

This chain connects TRBV5-4 to TRBJ2-5; D might be TRBD2 (6 bases). Trimming removed 2 bases at V and 3 bases at J, with 8 bases between. The CDR3 is 13 residues long. Germline CDR1 and CDR2: SGHNT and YYREEE (reference sequence). This CDR3 reads CASSLLAKETQYF. DNA of the CDR3: TGTGCCAGCAGCTTACTAGCAAAAGAGACCCAGTACTTC.

The CDR3 DNA follows: TGTGCCAGCAGTTCCTTACTGGGACAGCGTAACACTGAAGCTTTCTTT. This translates into CASSSLLGQRNTEAFF. The V gene is TRBV27, the J gene TRBJ1-1; 7 positions match TRBD1. CDR3 size: 16 residues. Per germline, CDR1 MNHEY and CDR2 SMNVEV (reference sequence). With 4 bases clipped from V and 2 bases from J, the junction kept 10 bases outside the gene matches.

The chain couples TRBV7-9 to TRBJ2-3; 10 nucleotides align to TRBD2. Per the germline V gene, CDR1 is SEHNR and CDR2 is FQNEAQ (reference sequence). Trimming cost V 2 bases and J 7 bases; bases outside gene matches: 9. This CDR3 contains 16 residues. The CDR3 protein is CASSLNSGRSRYTQYF. The CDR3 DNA is TGTGCCAGCAGCTTAAATAGCGGGAGGTCTCGATATACGCAGTATTTT.

The chain links TRBV2 to TRBJ1-2; D perhaps matches TRBD1 (5 bases). This CDR3 comprises 13 residues. The ends were cut back, 8 bases at V and 4 bases at J, with 14 bases in the middle. The germline gives CDR1 SNHLY, CDR2 FYNNEI. In DNA, the CDR3 is TGTGCCAGCGTCAGGGCCCGTGGCTATGGCTACACCTTC. Amino acids: CASVRARGYGYTF.

The chain links TRBV4-1 to TRBJ1-5; no clear D. V lost 0 bases and J 4 bases, leaving 16 bases between the germline ends. The CDR3 sequence is 17 residues long. CDR1 and CDR2 from the germline V gene are MGHRA and YSYEKL. This CDR3 reads CASSQESWATENQPQHF. CDR3 DNA: TGCGCCAGCAGCCAAGAGAGTTGGGCTACCGAGAATCAGCCCCAGCATTTT.

The chain joins TRBV14 to TRBJ2-5; D gene unclear. Germline values: CDR1 SGHDN, CDR2 FVKESK. This CDR3 comprises 14 residues. Trimming took off 0 bases at V and 5 bases at J, with 10 bases between the two ends. CDR3 DNA sequence: TGTGCCAGCAGCCAAGATCCTTTCCTGGAGACCCAGTACTTC. Translated: CASSQDPFLETQYF.

The genes are TRBV19 and TRBJ2-1; D ambiguous. This CDR3 spans 11 amino acids. With 8 bases removed from V and 7 bases from J, the gap between germline ends came to 9 bases. Germline V gene data show CDR1 as LNHDA and CDR2 as SQIVND (reference sequence). In DNA form, the CDR3 reads TGTGCCAGTTCAGTGTCTAATGAGCAGTTCTTC. Its translation: CASSVSNEQFF.

V and J are TRBV2 and TRBJ1-4; D is undetermined. CDR3 size: 12 residues. The V gene lost 6 bases and the J gene lost 7 bases, with 9 bases spanning the gap. CDR1 SNHLY and CDR2 FYNNEI come from the germline V gene. CDR3 in amino acids: CASRREAEKLFF. CDR3 bases: TGTGCCAGCAGGAGGGAGGCTGAAAAACTGTTTTTT.

V and J are TRBV25-1 and TRBJ2-2, with a tentative D call TRBD1 (6 bases). This CDR3 spans 15 amino acids. CDR1 and CDR2 (germline): MGHDK, SYGVNS. Trimming shortened V by 3 bases and J by 7 bases, and 15 bases separated the two germline ends. This CDR3 is CASSERAGANGELFF. CDR3 DNA sequence: TGTGCCAGCAGTGAGAGGGCAGGGGCGAACGGGGAGCTGTTTTTT.

This clone was detected once. This sequence joins TRBV28 and TRBJ1-5, with a possible D match to TRBD1 (5 bases). In germline, CDR1 is MDHEN, CDR2 SYDVKM. Trimming cost V 2 bases and J 2 bases, with 10 bases left between them. The CDR3 has 15 amino acids. The CDR3 reads CASSLAGGGNQPQHF. CDR3 in DNA: TGTGCCAGCAGTTTAGCGGGGGGAGGCAATCAGCCCCAGCATTTT. Full variable domain (rest looked up from reference TRBV28 and TRBJ1-5): DVKVTQSSRYLVKRTGEKVFLECVQDMDHENMFWYRQDPGLGLRLIYFSYDVKMKEKGDIPEGYSVSREKKERFSLILESASTNQTSMYLCASSLAGGGNQPQHFGDGTRLSIL.

V usage is TRBV6-5 and J usage is TRBJ2-2; a possible D gene is TRBD1 (6 bases). Germline loops: CDR1 MNHEY, CDR2 SVGAGI. The CDR3 length is 15 residues. The V gene lost 2 bases and the J gene lost 5 bases, with 12 bases spanning the gap. CDR3 sequence: CASSYRGIGTGELFF. DNA for the CDR3: TGTGCCAGCAGTTACAGGGGGATTGGGACCGGGGAGCTGTTTTTT.

This chain connects TRBV27 to TRBJ2-4; D perhaps matches TRBD2 (5 bases). Germline CDR1 MNHEY, CDR2 SMNVEV (reference sequence). The CDR3 extends over 16 amino acids. The germline V and J ends were trimmed by 2 bases and 2 bases, with 13 bases remaining between them. CDR3 coding DNA: TGTGCCAGCAGTTTAGTCTATAGACTAACCAAAAACATTCAGTACTTC. Amino acids: CASSLVYRLTKNIQYF.

CDR3 DNA: TGTGCCAGCAGTTCTCGAGTAGGACAGGGATTTTCCCGGGCTTTCTTT. This codes for CASSSRVGQGFSRAFF. The rearrangement links TRBV6-5 to TRBJ1-1, with 8 bases identical to TRBD1. This CDR3 is built from 16 residues. Trimming cost V 4 bases and J 11 bases; bases outside gene matches: 18. Germline V gene sequence: CDR1 MNHEY, CDR2 SVGAGI.

The V gene is TRBV10-3, the J gene TRBJ2-7, with 11 bases identical to TRBD2. The length of the CDR3 is 15 residues. Trimming removed 7 bases from V and 1 base from J; junction bases left unmatched: 6. The V gene's germline CDR1 is ENHRY and CDR2 SYGVKD. The CDR3 coding sequence is TGTGCCATCAACAAGGGGACTAGCGGATCCTACGAGCAGTACTTC. It translates to CAINKGTSGSYEQYF.

The chain links TRBV27 to TRBJ1-2; 7 bases agree with TRBD1. The J segment lost 8 bases and the V segment lost 3 bases, leaving 9 bases of the junction unmatched. Germline V CDR1 and CDR2: MNHEY, SMNVEV (reference sequence). The CDR3 spans 14 residues. CDR3 residues: CASSFHSGTDGYTF. CDR3 bases: TGTGCCAGCAGTTTCCACTCCGGGACAGACGGCTACACCTTC.

V gene TRBV29-1 combines with J gene TRBJ2-4; D gene uncertain. The V end lost 6 bases, the J end lost 5 bases, and 14 bases lay between the germline ends. This CDR3 contains 13 residues. Germline CDR1 SQVTM, CDR2 ANQGSEA. CDR3 protein: CSVLLLFQNIQYF. The DNA of the CDR3 is TGCAGCGTCCTACTCCTTTTCCAAAACATTCAGTACTTC.

The chain has TRBV5-8 and TRBJ2-7, with 15 bases aligning to TRBD2. The germline V gene has CDR1 SGHTS and CDR2 YDEGEE. Trimming removed 5 bases from V and 4 bases from J; junction bases left unmatched: 4. This CDR3 region has 15 residues. The CDR3 coding sequence is TGTGCCAGCAGTACGGGACTAGCGGGGGGATACGAGCAGTACTTC. Its translation: CASSTGLAGGYEQYF.

The genes are TRBV4-1 and TRBJ2-7; perhaps TRBD1 as D (6 bases). Germline values: CDR1 MGHRA, CDR2 YSYEKL. V was cut by 0 bases and J by 5 bases, with 23 bases left in between. The CDR3 sequence is 18 residues long. The CDR3 is CASSQEGHGGRGNHEQYF. CDR3 in DNA: TGCGCCAGCAGCCAAGAGGGACACGGCGGCAGAGGAAACCACGAGCAGTACTTC.

V is TRBV6-1 and J is TRBJ1-4; TRBD1 matches at 9 bases. The CDR3 contains 17 residues. The V gene end was trimmed by 2 bases and the J gene end by 6 bases; junction bases not matched to a gene: 10. CDR1 and CDR2 from the germline V gene are MNHNS and SASEGT. The CDR3 sequence: CASSEWGQGVGYEKLFF. The CDR3 nucleotides read TGTGCCAGCAGTGAATGGGGACAGGGTGTCGGGTATGAAAAACTGTTTTTT.

The V and J genes are TRBV2 and TRBJ1-4; possibly TRBD1 for D (6 bases). From germline, CDR1 is SNHLY and CDR2 FYNNEI. V was pared by 8 bases and J by 6 bases, with 13 bases between. This CDR3 has 13 residues. DNA for the CDR3: TGTGCCAGCGAACAGGGAGTTGATGAAAAACTGTTTTTT. Its translation is CASEQGVDEKLFF. Full variable domain (missing parts from reference TRBV2 and TRBJ1-4): EPEVTQTPSHQVTQMGQEVILRCVPISNHLYFYWYRQILGQKVEFLVSFYNNEISEKSEIFDDQFSVERPDGSNFTLKIRSTKLEDSAMYFCASEQGVDEKLFFGSGTQLSVL.

The rearrangement uses TRBV10-1 and TRBJ1-5; tentative D call: TRBD1 (6 bases). Per the germline V gene, CDR1 is WNHNN and CDR2 is SYGVQD (reference sequence). This CDR3 region has 17 residues. Deletions cut 7 bases from V and 0 bases from J, with 19 bases between. CDR3 nucleotide sequence: TGCGCCAGCACTCAGTTGGGGGGGGCGTATAGCAATCAGCCCCAGCATTTT. Its translation: CASTQLGGAYSNQPQHF.

The genes are TRBV2 and TRBJ2-1, with D possibly TRBD2 on 6 matching bases. CDR1 and CDR2 from the germline V gene are SNHLY and FYNNEI. The CDR3 loop spans 20 amino acids. Trimming pared 6 bases from V and 5 bases from J, leaving 32 bases between. The CDR3 sequence is CASRGSGLTGTGASNNEQFF. For the CDR3, the DNA is TGTGCCAGCAGGGGATCGGGTTTAACCGGTACGGGAGCCTCAAACAATGAGCAGTTCTTC.

This clone was seen more than once but under ten times. The genes are TRBV5-1 and TRBJ2-2; possibly TRBD2 for D (5 bases). V was cut by 4 bases and J by 4 bases, with 17 bases left in between. The CDR3 has 16 residues. Germline CDR1 is SGHRS and CDR2 is YFSETQ. CDR3 sequence: CASSQNFRGPTGELFF. The CDR3, as DNA: TGCGCCAGCAGCCAGAACTTTAGAGGGCCCACCGGGGAGCTGTTTTTT.

The rearrangement links TRBV28 to TRBJ2-2; D is unresolved. CDR1 is MDHEN and CDR2 is SYDVKM in the germline V gene. This CDR3 region has 14 residues. Trimming took 6 bases from V and 2 from J, leaving 10 bases between them. CDR3 residues: CASRNSLNTGELFF. The CDR3 region has the DNA TGTGCCAGCAGGAACAGCCTCAACACCGGGGAGCTGTTTTTT.

Only a few counts were recorded for this clone. The chain combines TRBV5-1 with TRBJ2-7; 7 nucleotides align to TRBD1. V lost 7 bases, J lost 1 base, and 11 bases stayed unmatched. Germline V gene data show CDR1 as SGHRS and CDR2 as YFSETQ. The CDR3 totals 15 residues. CDR3 in DNA: TGCGCCAGCTATACTGGCGACAGGGTATCCTACGAGCAGTACTTC. Translating it yields CASYTGDRVSYEQYF.

The chain carries TRBV29-1 and TRBJ1-1; 7 nucleotides line up with TRBD1. Germline V gene data show CDR1 as SQVTM and CDR2 as ANQGSEA. Germline trimming cut 7 bases from V and 10 bases from J; bases unmatched to any gene: 6. The CDR3 contains 10 residues. The CDR3: CSGSRDRAFF. The CDR3 DNA sequence: TGCAGCGGATCCCGGGACAGAGCTTTCTTT.

V is TRBV4-2 and J is TRBJ2-7; D is perhaps TRBD2 (5 bases). Germline values: CDR1 LGHNA, CDR2 YNFKEQ. Trimming cost V 0 bases and J 5 bases, with 11 bases left between them. This CDR3 is built from 14 residues. The CDR3 DNA sequence: TGTGCCAGCAGCCAAGACACGACACTAGACGAGCAGTACTTC. Protein: CASSQDTTLDEQYF.

This clone was picked up one time. This sequence joins TRBV10-3 and TRBJ2-5; 13 bases are shared with TRBD2. Germline assignment: CDR1 ENHRY and CDR2 SYGVKD. The CDR3 totals 16 residues. With 2 bases clipped from V and 5 bases from J, the junction kept 5 bases outside the gene matches. The CDR3 DNA is TGTGCCATCAGTGAGCCGGGACTAGCGGGGCAGGAGACCCAGTACTTC. As protein: CAISEPGLAGQETQYF.